The 12 T cell receptor beta chains below all came from one sample that was sequenced in a study of response to subunit inactivated influenza vaccine. TCRdb re-derived calls from the RT-PCR reads in MiXCR, one entry per CDR3 protein. The repertoire holds roughly 790,000 distinct CDR3 sequences, 21% seen once, with roughly a tenth in the top ten. The sample in question was PBMCs from blood, obtained approximately 5 days after vaccination. Receptors were obtained from a man in his forties or fifties who received an inactivated influenza vaccine.

V usage is TRBV12-3 or TRBV12-4 and J usage is TRBJ1-4; a possible D gene is TRBD1 (6 bases). The CDR3 contains 14 residues. V lost 3 bases, J lost 6 bases, and 11 bases lay in between. The CDR3 coding sequence is TGTGCCAGCAGTTTGGGGGCTGGTGATGAAAAACTGTTTTTT. Translated: CASSLGAGDEKLFF.

This clonotype was detected a few times. V gene TRBV20-1 combines with J gene TRBJ2-3, with D tentatively TRBD1 (5 bases). CDR3 length: 14 amino acids. Per germline, CDR1 DFQATT and CDR2 SNEGSKA (reference sequence). The CDR3 DNA follows: TGCAGCCCTCTGACAGACCGATTCGACGATACGCAGTATTTT. It is translated as CSPLTDRFDDTQYF.

The chain combines TRBV28 with TRBJ2-1; 7 bases line up with TRBD1. Per the germline V gene, CDR1 is MDHEN and CDR2 is SYDVKM. The trim removed 5 bases at V and 1 base at J, leaving 8 bases unmatched. The CDR3 is made up of 16 amino acids. CDR3 in DNA: TGTGCCAGCAGTCTACAGGGGCTCCTATCCTACAATGAGCAGTTCTTC. Its protein product is CASSLQGLLSYNEQFF.

This clonotype was picked up a small number of times. The chain has TRBV28 and TRBJ1-4; 9 bases line up with TRBD1. Germline V gene lookup returns CDR1 MDHEN and CDR2 SYDVKM. The V segment lost 5 bases and the J segment 8 bases; nucleotides outside the gene matches: 6. The CDR3 consists of 14 residues. CDR3 sequence (DNA): TGTGCCAGCAGTCGAACAGGGGGCGGCGAAAAACTGTTTTTT. As protein: CASSRTGGGEKLFF.

In its sample, this clonotype was seen many times. The chain has TRBV12-3 or TRBV12-4 and TRBJ2-3; 8 bases map to TRBD2. With 6 bases clipped from V and 3 bases from J, the junction kept 5 bases outside the gene matches. CDR3 length: 14 amino acids. The CDR3 protein is CASSRGGRTDTQYF. In DNA form, the CDR3 reads TGTGCCAGCAGCCGGGGGGGGCGTACAGATACGCAGTATTTT.

This clonotype was recorded a few times. The rearrangement joins TRBV11-2 to TRBJ2-3, with TRBD2 identical over 11 bases. The germline V gene has CDR1 SGHAT and CDR2 FQNNGV. The CDR3 loop spans 16 amino acids. V lost 2 bases and J lost 6; bases outside the gene matches: 7. CDR3 residues: CASSLFLAGGGDTQYF. CDR3 nucleotides: TGTGCCAGCAGCTTATTCCTAGCGGGGGGAGGTGATACGCAGTATTTT.

The chain carries TRBV7-9 and TRBJ2-1; the match to TRBD2 covers 8 bases. V shed 5 bases, J shed 8 bases, and the junction held 11 bases outside the gene matches. The CDR3 is 15 amino acids. Germline V lookup: CDR1 SEHNR, CDR2 FQNEAQ (reference sequence). The CDR3 sequence: CASSHGTRERHEQFF. CDR3 nucleotide sequence: TGTGCCAGCAGCCATGGGACTAGGGAGCGGCATGAGCAGTTCTTC.

The rearrangement uses TRBV5-1 and TRBJ2-5; D gene ambiguous. V gave up 4 bases and J gave up 3 bases, with 7 bases separating them. The CDR3 loop spans 12 amino acids. In germline, CDR1 is SGHRS, CDR2 YFSETQ. CDR3 DNA: TGCGCCAGCAGCGCGAACAAAGAGACCCAGTACTTC. It encodes CASSANKETQYF.

The rearrangement links TRBV16 to TRBJ1-1; no firm D call. The CDR3 runs 12 residues. Germline V gene sequence: CDR1 KGHSY, CDR2 FQNENV. The germline V and J ends were trimmed by 1 base and 6 bases, with 6 bases remaining between them. CDR3 loop: CASSQFLSEAFF. DNA of the CDR3: TGTGCCAGCAGCCAATTTCTCTCTGAAGCTTTCTTT.

The sample holds a few counts of this clonotype. The chain combines TRBV29-1 with TRBJ2-1; the match to TRBD1 covers 8 bases. The CDR3 covers 13 residues. Germline trimming cut 2 bases from V and 8 bases from J; bases unmatched to any gene: 5. Germline CDR1 is SQVTM and CDR2 is ANQGSEA. The CDR3 region is CSVESDRVDEQFF. The CDR3 region has the DNA TGCAGCGTTGAATCGGACAGGGTCGATGAGCAGTTCTTC.

This clonotype was counted between two and nine times. The V gene is TRBV11-2, the J gene TRBJ2-1, with 7 bases aligning to TRBD2. J lost 7 bases, V lost 5 bases, and 11 bases had no gene match. In germline, CDR1 is SGHAT, CDR2 FQNNGV. This CDR3 comprises 15 residues. CDR3 region: CASSPRTRFRNEQFF. CDR3 nucleotide sequence: TGTGCCAGCAGCCCCCGGACTAGGTTTAGGAATGAGCAGTTCTTC.

This chain uses TRBV24-1 with TRBJ2-7, with D maybe TRBD2 (6 bases). The germline gives CDR1 KGHDR, CDR2 SFDVKD. This CDR3 spans 13 amino acids. V lost 3 bases and J 3 bases, leaving 8 bases between the germline ends. The CDR3 region is CATSDGGSYEQYF. CDR3 coding DNA: TGTGCCACCAGTGATGGAGGGAGCTACGAGCAGTACTTC.